Reported below is one T cell receptor (beta chain). This record comes from a study of CD8 T cells in Susac syndrome. RNA totalling about 0.45 to 1 ug underwent reverse transcription with random hexamers. By means of immunoSEQ multiplex PCR, TCR beta CDR3 spanning 54 Vbeta and 13 Jbeta underwent amplification. TCRdb re-derived calls from the immunoSEQ multiplex PCR reads in MiXCR, one entry per CDR3 protein. This table has some 150,000 distinct CDR3 sequences, around 95% appearing once. The authors negatively isolated CD8+ and CD4+ T cells and FACS-enriched TEMRA cells. The CDR3 has 12 residues. The germline V and J ends were trimmed by 2 bases and 7 bases, with 8 bases remaining between them. CDR1 and CDR2 from the germline V gene are LGHDT and YNNKEL (reference sequence).

This sequence was found in a human donor with multiple sclerosis. This sequence joins TRBV3-1 and TRBJ1-1; no clear D. The sequencing input was CD8+ T cells from PBMCs. CDR3 residues: CASSQSRDEAFF. Here the CDR3 DNA reads TGTGCCAGCAGCCAAAGTCGTGATGAAGCTTTCTTT.